Sequencing of this TCR beta chain was carried out in a study of CD8 T cells in Susac syndrome (dated by TCRdb to between 2018 and 2021). Context from the whole study: Of the Susac syndrome patients who were sequenced, eight were in clinical remission while more than five had clinically active disease. At blood withdrawal, Susac syndrome patients were therapy-naive, treated with corticosteroids (with IVIg additionally given to some), or treated with IVIg alone. Whether CD8+ T cell activation and differentiation in Susac syndrome was antigen driven was tested using repertoire sequencing. The study compared CD8+ T cell repertoire clonality among 12 healthy donors, about 14 Susac syndrome patients and approximately 16 multiple sclerosis patients. What the authors observed across the whole study: Clonal expansion was observed in Susac syndrome CD8+ repertoires, with the highest expansion in CD8+ TEMRA cells and greater expansion in clinically active than in remitting patients. Sixteen and five Susac-specific public clones were found in the total CD8+ and CD8+ TEMRA repertoires, respectively. The TCR sequencing and HLA analysis was acknowledged to have included a relatively small number of individuals.

High-throughput TCR beta sequencing profiled peripheral blood CD8+ and CD4+ T cells from healthy donors, Susac syndrome patients and multiple sclerosis patients. Recently defined diagnostic criteria for definite or probable disease were met by the Susac syndrome patients. Bulk CD8+ and CD4+ T cells were purified by magnetic negative isolation, while CD8+ TEMRA cells were enriched using FACS. Blood was drawn into EDTA tubes, processed within 24 hours, and PBMCs were isolated by density gradient centrifugation. PBMCs intended for TCR sequencing were cryopreserved in liquid nitrogen and thawed later in a water bath at 37 degrees C. The sorted or isolated CD4+, CD8+ and CD8+ TEMRA cells had a purity of 90% or higher. A word on this clonotype: Its antigen has not been determined. No much larger clonotype is one base removed from it; base qualities were not supplied.

CDR3 length: 15 amino acids, cysteine to phenylalanine. Only the CDR3 DNA stays, 45 bases, in frame from base 1. Trimming takes 0 bases from V and 8 bases from J, and the germline ends sit 14 bases apart. For CDR1 and CDR2, the germline V gene lists LGHNA and YSLEER. RNA was extracted using the RNeasy kit, and roughly 0.5 to 1 microgram was reverse transcribed with random hexamers. The immunoSEQ multiplex PCR assay, covering 54 Vbeta and 13 Jbeta segments, was used to amplify TCR beta CDR3 regions. PCR amplification bias was corrected using a synthetic template baseline for primer optimization and computational correction. As for how the authors treated the data: Reads were annotated to V, D and J genes according to IMGT and were analyzed with immunoSEQ Analyzer, with only productive sequences retained. Clonality was computed as one minus Shannon entropy normalized by log2 of the number of productive unique sequences. For each patient and control, public and private clones were evaluated within the 100 most prevalent clones. Clones were defined as Susac-specific if absent from the healthy and MS cohorts, from approximately 1,100 published viral clones and from other ImmuneACCESS disease sequences. TCRdb reprocessed the public reads (quality trimming at Q25 with fastp, clone calling with MiXCR) and kept in-frame beta chains. Here each entry gathers all rows of one CDR3 protein and keeps the most common genes and DNA. For this entry, the V and J calls and clone size follow TCRdb and not the study's own pipeline. The sample table shows 120,000 or so distinct CDR3 sequences, and 85% to 95% are seen once. About 0.29% of the sample is taken by the ten largest.

Recombination connected TRBV4-3 to TRBJ2-1; too little of a D gene remains to name it. The sample consisted of CD8+ T cells from PBMCs. The sequence was collected from a human donor with Susac syndrome. CDR3 protein: CASSQDNDLAYEQFF. The nucleotides read TGCGCCAGCAGCCAAGATAACGATTTAGCCTATGAGCAGTTCTTC.